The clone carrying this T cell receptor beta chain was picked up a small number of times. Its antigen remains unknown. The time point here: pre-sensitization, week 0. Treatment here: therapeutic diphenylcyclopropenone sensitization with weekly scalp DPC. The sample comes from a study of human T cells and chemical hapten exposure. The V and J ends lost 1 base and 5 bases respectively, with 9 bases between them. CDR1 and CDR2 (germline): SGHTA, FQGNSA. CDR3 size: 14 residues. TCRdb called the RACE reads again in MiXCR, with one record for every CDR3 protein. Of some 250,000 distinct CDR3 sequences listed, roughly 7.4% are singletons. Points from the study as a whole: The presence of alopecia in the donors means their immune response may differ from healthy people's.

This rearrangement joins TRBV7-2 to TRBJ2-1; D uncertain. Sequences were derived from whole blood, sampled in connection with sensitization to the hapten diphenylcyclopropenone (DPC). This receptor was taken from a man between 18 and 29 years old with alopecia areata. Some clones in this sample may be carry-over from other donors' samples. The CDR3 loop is CASSLGPTDNEQFF. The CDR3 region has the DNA TGTGCCAGCAGCTTAGGACCCACCGACAATGAGCAGTTCTTC. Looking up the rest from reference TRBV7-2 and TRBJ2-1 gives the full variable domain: GAGVSQSPSNKVTEKGKDVELRCDPISGHTALYWYRQSLGQGLEFLIYFQGNSAPDKSGLPSDRFSAERTGGSVSTLTIQRTQQEDSAVYLCASSLGPTDNEQFFGPGTRLTVL.